Listed below are T cell receptor beta chains from one sample, sequenced in a study of blood T cell repertoires in COVID-19. Generated by immunoSEQ multiplex PCR, the TCRdb table keeps only in-frame clones and is missing some. The table lists a few hundred thousand clones, around 87% of them singletons. The sample comprised peripheral blood. The source of these receptors is a woman in her forties or fifties with active or convalescent COVID-19. Each CDR3 is given with its conserved first and last residue. The D gene is left open where the match is weak. Some rows have no size entry. The others give once, few or many, or a class for an expanded clone.

J,D,V,size,DNA,CDR3
TRBJ2-5,TRBD2,TRBV6-6,.,TGTGCCAGCAGTCGAAGACTAGCGGGAGGGCCGAGCGCAGAGACCCAGTACTTC,CASSRRLAGGPSAETQYF
TRBJ2-3,TRBD1,TRBV7-2,.,TGTGCCAGCAGCTCCGGACAGGGGGCAGATACGCAGTATTTT,CASSSGQGADTQYF
TRBJ2-2,TRBD2,TRBV10-3,.,TGTGCCATCAGCGTTAGGACTAGCGGGATGAACACCGGGGAGCTGTTTTTT,CAISVRTSGMNTGELFF
TRBJ1-3,TRBD1,TRBV3-1/TRBV3-2,.,TGTGCCAGCAGCCAAGATCAGACAGGGAGATCTGGAAACACCATATATTTT,CASSQDQTGRSGNTIYF
TRBJ2-1,TRBD2,TRBV15,.,TGTGCCACCAGACCCGGGACTAGCGTTTTAGGTGCAAATGAGCAGTTCTTC,CATRPGTSVLGANEQFF
TRBJ2-1,.,TRBV19,.,TGTGCCAGTAAGGAGGGGTGGGCCCCCTACAATGAGCAGTTCTTC,CASKEGWAPYNEQFF
TRBJ2-5,TRBD2,TRBV10-3,once,TGTGCCATCAGTGGGGGACTAGGTGAGACCCAGTACTTC,CAISGGLGETQYF
TRBJ2-7,.,TRBV27,.,TGTGCCAGCAGTTTAGCGGCAGCCTACGAGCAGTACTTC,CASSLAAAYEQYF
TRBJ2-7,.,TRBV7-2,.,TGTGCCAGCAGATTGACAGGAACATACGAGCAGTACTTC,CASRLTGTYEQYF
TRBJ1-2,.,TRBV18,once,TGTGCCAGCTCCCCGGGCTCTAGCAACTATGGCTACACCTTC,CASSPGSSNYGYTF
TRBJ1-1,.,TRBV27,.,TGTGCCAGCAGTCCTATTGGACGGGGGACTGAAGCTTTCTTT,CASSPIGRGTEAFF
TRBJ1-1,.,TRBV6-2/TRBV6-3,.,TGTGCCAGCAGTTACTATCAGGGGTCCGCTGAAGCTTTCTTT,CASSYYQGSAEAFF
TRBJ2-7,.,TRBV5-6,.,TGTGCCAGCAGCCTGGAGGGCCGGGGGGCTTTCTACGAGCAGTACTTC,CASSLEGRGAFYEQYF
TRBJ2-3,TRBD1,TRBV7-9,.,TGTGCCAACAGGGGGATTTTAGGGACTCCCCACGAGGATACGCAGTATTTT,CANRGILGTPHEDTQYF
TRBJ2-2,.,TRBV5-1,.,TGCGCCAGCAGTTCCTACACCGGGGAGCTGTTTTTT,CASSSYTGELFF
TRBJ1-5,TRBD1,TRBV11-3,.,TGTGCCAGCAGCCCACGGGACAGGGTAACTTATAGCAATCAGCCCCAGCATTTT,CASSPRDRVTYSNQPQHF
TRBJ1-2,.,TRBV7-2,.,TGTGCCAGCAGCTTAGAAGGGACTCTTAAAGGCTATGGCTACACCTTC,CASSLEGTLKGYGYTF
TRBJ2-1,.,TRBV18,.,TGTGCCAGCTCGGGGCAACCTAGCTCCTACAATGAGCAGTTCTTC,CASSGQPSSYNEQFF
TRBJ2-5,.,TRBV7-2,few,TGTGCCAGCAGCCCCCTCGGAGGGCGGGAGACCCAGTACTTC,CASSPLGGRETQYF
TRBJ1-6,.,TRBV5-8,.,TGTGCCAGCAGCCCGACGTTCCAAGCGGGGCCCTATAATTCACCCCTCCACTTT,CASSPTFQAGPYNSPLHF
TRBJ2-3,TRBD1,TRBV7-9,.,TGTGCCAGCAGCTTAGAGGGACAGGGTGGAATTGGTACGCAGTATTTT,CASSLEGQGGIGTQYF
TRBJ1-4,.,TRBV2,.,TGTGCCAGCAGTGAGGAGACGGGTTTGGGTGAAAAACTGTTTTTT,CASSEETGLGEKLFF
TRBJ2-3,.,TRBV9,.,TGTGCCAGCAGCGTTGGGGTCACCGGGACTCAACGTGATACGCAGTATTTT,CASSVGVTGTQRDTQYF
TRBJ2-2,.,TRBV5-1,.,TGCGCCAGCAGCCCCGGGAACACCGGGGAGCTGTTTTTT,CASSPGNTGELFF
TRBJ1-1,TRBD1,TRBV6-2/TRBV6-3,.,TGTGCCAGCAGCCCAGGGGGCGCGGGGCGGCATGAAGCTTTCTTT,CASSPGGAGRHEAFF
TRBJ1-5,.,TRBV6-2/TRBV6-3,few,TGTGCCAGCAGTTACTCGATGGGGGCGACTTATAATCAGCCCCAGCATTTT,CASSYSMGATYNQPQHF
TRBJ1-2,.,TRBV12-3/TRBV12-4,.,TGTGCCAGCAGCCTTCAACGGTACGGCTACACCTTC,CASSLQRYGYTF
TRBJ1-2,.,TRBV27,.,TGTGCCAGCAGCCCGATACTTGACTATGGCTACACCTTC,CASSPILDYGYTF
TRBJ2-7,.,TRBV25-1,.,TGTGCCAGCAGTGTCCCAGGGGGGTCCGCGAACTACGAGCAGTACTTC,CASSVPGGSANYEQYF
TRBJ2-5,.,TRBV21-1,.,TGTGCCAGCAGCAAAGCGCTCGCTAGGGGAGGAAGAGAGGTGGAGACCCAGTACTTC,CASSKALARGGREVETQYF
TRBJ1-6,TRBD1,TRBV3-1/TRBV3-2,.,TGTGCCAGCAGCCAAGGGACAGGGTGGTTTTCTTCACCCCTCCACTTT,CASSQGTGWFSSPLHF
TRBJ1-2,TRBD1,TRBV28,few,TGTGCCAGCAGACCCGGGACAGGGAAACACTATGGCTACACCTTC,CASRPGTGKHYGYTF
TRBJ2-7,.,TRBV19,.,TGTGCCAGTAGTATAGAGGACATCGGCGAGCAGTACTTC,CASSIEDIGEQYF
TRBJ1-2,.,TRBV6-2/TRBV6-3,.,TGTGCCAGCAGCCCCGTTTTTCCCGGCTACACCTTC,CASSPVFPGYTF
TRBJ2-7,TRBD2,TRBV4-3,.,TGCGCCAGCAGCCAAGTATATAGCGGGAGGGCGAACGAGCAGTACTTC,CASSQVYSGRANEQYF
TRBJ1-2,TRBD1,TRBV6-5,once,TGTGCCAGCAGTTATGACAGGGCCGGCTACACCTTC,CASSYDRAGYTF
TRBJ2-1,.,TRBV25-1,.,TGTGCCAGCAGTAGACTGACAGGAGGTACCTACAATGAGCAGTTCTTC,CASSRLTGGTYNEQFF
TRBJ2-2,TRBD2,TRBV7-8,.,TGTGCCAGCACCGTACTAGCGGGAGATCTCACCGGGGAGCTGTTTTTT,CASTVLAGDLTGELFF
TRBJ2-7,TRBD1,TRBV27,.,TGTGCCAGCAGTTCATACCGGGACAGAAGTTACGAGCAGTACTTC,CASSSYRDRSYEQYF
TRBJ2-7,.,TRBV6-5,once,TGTGCCAGCACCGTGAGCTCCTACGAGCAGTACTTC,CASTVSSYEQYF
TRBJ1-5,TRBD1,TRBV30,.,TGTGCCTGGAGTGTACGGGGACAGAATCAGCCCCAGCATTTT,CAWSVRGQNQPQHF
TRBJ1-2,.,TRBV3-1/TRBV3-2,.,TGTGCCAGCAGAGATTTTCGGGGAGTAGGCTATGGCTACACCTTC,CASRDFRGVGYGYTF
TRBJ2-7,.,TRBV7-2,.,TGTGCCAGCAGCCCCCGGGTAAAGGGGCCGGACGAGCAGTACTTC,CASSPRVKGPDEQYF
TRBJ1-2,.,TRBV4-2,.,TGTGCCAGCAGCCGGGAGAAGTTAAACTATGGCTACACCTTC,CASSREKLNYGYTF
TRBJ2-3,.,TRBV7-3,.,TGTGCCAGCAGCTTACTTGCCCAGTCCACAGATACGCAGTATTTT,CASSLLAQSTDTQYF
TRBJ2-1,.,TRBV12-3/TRBV12-4,.,TGTGCCAGCAGTGGGACTGCTGACAATGAGCAGTTCTTC,CASSGTADNEQFF
TRBJ2-2,.,TRBV15,.,TGTGCCACCAGCAGAGATTCAGGGGCCTCAAACACCGGGGAGCTGTTTTTT,CATSRDSGASNTGELFF
TRBJ1-6,.,TRBV27,.,TGTGCCAGCAGTCTCCTGAATTCACCCCTCCACTTT,CASSLLNSPLHF
TRBJ2-5,TRBD1,TRBV2,.,TGTGCCAGCAGTGGCGAGACAGGGCCAAAAGAGACCCAGTACTTC,CASSGETGPKETQYF
TRBJ1-2,.,TRBV28,.,TGTGCCAGCAGCTGGGGGCTTACCTCTAGCTATGGCTACACCTTC,CASSWGLTSSYGYTF
TRBJ2-3,TRBD1,TRBV20-1,.,TGCAGTGCTAGTACCGGACAGGGGGTCCCAGATACGCAGTATTTT,CSASTGQGVPDTQYF
TRBJ1-3,.,TRBV3-1/TRBV3-2,once,TGTGCCAGCAGCCGGCGGGCTAGCTCTGGAAACACCATATATTTT,CASSRRASSGNTIYF
TRBJ2-1,TRBD2,TRBV11-3,.,TGTGCCAGCAGCTTAGCTTTGCCGGGAGGATTTGACAATGAGCAGTTCTTC,CASSLALPGGFDNEQFF
TRBJ2-4,TRBD2,TRBV4-1,once,TGCGCCAGCAGCCCCTTGGGAGGGGTCGGAAACATTCAGTACTTC,CASSPLGGVGNIQYF
TRBJ1-4,TRBD1,TRBV7-8,.,TGTGCCAGCAGCATTAGTAGAGACAGGGGAGGCGCAACTAATGAAAAACTGTTTTTT,CASSISRDRGGATNEKLFF
TRBJ2-7,TRBD1,TRBV7-2,.,TGTGCCAGCAGCCCCAGGACAGGGGTGGGGGAGCAGTACTTC,CASSPRTGVGEQYF
TRBJ1-2,.,TRBV9,.,TGTGCCAGCAGCCCCCGGGGAGGGGGGGACTATGGCTACACCTTC,CASSPRGGGDYGYTF
TRBJ2-2,.,TRBV28,.,TGTGCCAGCAGGGGTCATTGGGGAAGCCCATCGGAGGGCACCGGGGAGCTGTTTTTT,CASRGHWGSPSEGTGELFF